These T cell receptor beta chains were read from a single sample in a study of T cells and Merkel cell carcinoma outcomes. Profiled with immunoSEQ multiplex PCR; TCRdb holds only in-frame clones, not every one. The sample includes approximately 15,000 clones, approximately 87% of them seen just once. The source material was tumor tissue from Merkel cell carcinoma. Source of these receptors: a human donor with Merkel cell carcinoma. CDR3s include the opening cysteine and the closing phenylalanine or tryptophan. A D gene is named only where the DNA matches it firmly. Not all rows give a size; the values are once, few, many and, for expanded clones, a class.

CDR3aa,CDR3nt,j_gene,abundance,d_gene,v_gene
CATRDSSTDTQYF,TGTGCCACCCGGGACAGTAGCACAGATACGCAGTATTTT,TRBJ2-3,once,TRBD1,TRBV6-4
CASIELRDRPPDTQYF,TGTGCCAGCATCGAGCTTAGGGACAGGCCGCCAGATACGCAGTATTTT,TRBJ2-3,NA,TRBD1,TRBV2
CASSVGDTLNYGYTF,TGTGCCAGCAGCGTAGGAGACACGCTTAACTATGGCTACACCTTC,TRBJ1-2,NA,NA,TRBV9
CASSQPQDTGELFF,TGTGCCAGCAGCCAACCGCAGGACACCGGGGAGCTGTTTTTT,TRBJ2-2,NA,NA,TRBV11-3
CASSSPASTGSYGYTF,TGTGCCAGCAGCTCCCCGGCTAGCACCGGTAGCTATGGCTACACCTTC,TRBJ1-2,NA,NA,TRBV7-3
CASSLGPNTEAFF,TGTGCCAGCAGCTTAGGTCCGAACACTGAAGCTTTCTTT,TRBJ1-1,NA,NA,TRBV11-3
CASRRDGREAFF,TGTGCCAGCCGGCGGGATGGTCGTGAAGCTTTCTTT,TRBJ1-1,NA,NA,TRBV5-4
CASNLDPDEQYF,TGTGCCAGCAACTTGGACCCCGACGAGCAGTACTTC,TRBJ2-7,NA,NA,TRBV5-6
CAISESGAGVDETQYF,TGTGCCATCAGTGAGTCCGGAGCGGGAGTTGATGAGACCCAGTACTTC,TRBJ2-5,once,TRBD2,TRBV10-3
CASSLGQGAGEQFF,TGTGCCAGCAGCTTAGGACAGGGGGCTGGTGAGCAGTTCTTC,TRBJ2-1,NA,TRBD1,TRBV11-2
CASMRDQSTDTQYF,TGTGCCAGCATGAGGGACCAAAGCACAGATACGCAGTATTTT,TRBJ2-3,NA,NA,TRBV6-1
CASSSTSVGETQYF,TGTGCCAGCAGCTCCACTAGCGTGGGGGAGACCCAGTACTTC,TRBJ2-5,NA,TRBD2,TRBV9
CASRPPGEHTEAFF,TGTGCCAGCAGACCGCCAGGGGAACACACTGAAGCTTTCTTT,TRBJ1-1,NA,NA,TRBV6-6
CASSQDENYSYEQYF,TGCGCCAGCAGCCAAGATGAGAACTACTCCTACGAGCAGTACTTC,TRBJ2-7,NA,NA,TRBV4-1
CASSLEVLGTGVKETQYF,TGTGCCAGCAGCTTAGAAGTGTTAGGGACAGGCGTTAAAGAGACCCAGTACTTC,TRBJ2-5,NA,TRBD1,TRBV7-9
CSAREGYGYTF,TGCAGTGCCAGGGAGGGGTATGGCTACACCTTC,TRBJ1-2,NA,NA,TRBV20-1
CASSDRQGGETQYF,TGTGCCAGCAGTGACAGACAGGGTGGCGAGACCCAGTACTTC,TRBJ2-5,NA,TRBD1,TRBV2
CASSQYPGQGLSEAFF,TGTGCCAGCAGCCAATATCCGGGACAGGGGCTTTCTGAAGCTTTCTTT,TRBJ1-1,few,TRBD1,TRBV14
CASSLINQGYEQYF,TGTGCCAGCTCGTTAATCAATCAGGGCTACGAGCAGTACTTC,TRBJ2-7,NA,NA,TRBV18
CASSLLTDQETQYF,TGCGCCAGCAGCTTGTTGACAGACCAAGAGACCCAGTACTTC,TRBJ2-5,NA,NA,TRBV5-1
CASSQEGGGWGLGSNIQYF,TGTGCCAGCAGCCAAGAAGGTGGGGGGTGGGGACTAGGATCGAACATTCAGTACTTC,TRBJ2-4,NA,TRBD2,TRBV4-2
CASSLGGSDTQYF,TGTGCCAGCAGCTTGGGCGGCTCAGATACGCAGTATTTT,TRBJ2-3,NA,NA,TRBV5-4
CAWSPNGGGQPQHF,TGTGCCTGGAGCCCAAATGGGGGCGGTCAGCCCCAGCATTTT,TRBJ1-5,NA,NA,TRBV30
CASSPPSSAQATNQPQHF,TGTGCCAGCTCACCACCGAGTTCCGCGCAAGCCACCAATCAGCCCCAGCATTTT,TRBJ1-5,NA,NA,TRBV18
CASSEGRNTEAFF,TGTGCCAGCAGCGAAGGCCGGAACACTGAAGCTTTCTTT,TRBJ1-1,NA,NA,TRBV14
CASSPGLQNTIYF,TGCGCCAGCAGTCCGGGATTACAAAACACCATATATTTT,TRBJ1-3,NA,NA,TRBV10-2
CASSLDGRSRINYSYTF,TGTGCCAGCAGCTTAGACGGCAGAAGTAGGATTAACTATAGCTACACCTTC,TRBJ1-2,NA,NA,TRBV7-9
CASRSTVNTEAFF,TGTGCCAGCAGGTCGACGGTGAACACTGAAGCTTTCTTT,TRBJ1-1,NA,NA,TRBV2
CASSTNRAGELFF,TGTGCCAGCAGTACCAACAGGGCCGGGGAGCTGTTTTTT,TRBJ2-2,NA,NA,TRBV6-6
CSAKGQVGADTQYF,TGCAGCGCCAAAGGACAGGTTGGCGCAGATACGCAGTATTTT,TRBJ2-3,NA,TRBD1,TRBV29-1
CASSLPGTVYNEQFF,TGTGCCAGCAGCTTGCCCGGGACGGTATACAATGAGCAGTTCTTC,TRBJ2-1,NA,NA,TRBV7-2
CAISTRTGGAIEQFF,TGTGCCATCAGTACCCGAACGGGTGGGGCCATTGAGCAGTTCTTC,TRBJ2-1,NA,NA,TRBV10-3
CASSQTGVSETQYF,TGTGCCAGCAGCCAGACAGGGGTATCGGAGACCCAGTACTTC,TRBJ2-5,NA,TRBD1,TRBV4-2
CASSDNLHETQYF,TGCGCCAGCAGTGACAATCTACACGAGACCCAATACTTC,TRBJ2-5,NA,NA,TRBV10-2
CASTNGVGTNEKLFF,TGTGCCAGTACCAATGGGGTAGGGACTAATGAAAAACTGTTTTTT,TRBJ1-4,NA,NA,TRBV9
CAIKGGERTGELFF,TGTGCCATCAAGGGGGGAGAGAGGACCGGGGAGCTGTTTTTT,TRBJ2-2,NA,NA,TRBV10-3